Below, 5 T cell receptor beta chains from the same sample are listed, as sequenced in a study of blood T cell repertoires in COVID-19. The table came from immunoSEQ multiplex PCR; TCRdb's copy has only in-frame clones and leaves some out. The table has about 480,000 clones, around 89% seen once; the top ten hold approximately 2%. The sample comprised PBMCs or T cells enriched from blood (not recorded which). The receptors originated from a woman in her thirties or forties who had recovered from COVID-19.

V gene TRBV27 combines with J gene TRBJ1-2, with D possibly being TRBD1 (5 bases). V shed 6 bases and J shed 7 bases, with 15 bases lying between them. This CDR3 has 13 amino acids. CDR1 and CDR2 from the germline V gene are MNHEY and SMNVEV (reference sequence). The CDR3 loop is CASSRDSIGGYTF. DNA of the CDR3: TGTGCCAGCAGCCGCGACAGTATTGGTGGCTACACCTTC.

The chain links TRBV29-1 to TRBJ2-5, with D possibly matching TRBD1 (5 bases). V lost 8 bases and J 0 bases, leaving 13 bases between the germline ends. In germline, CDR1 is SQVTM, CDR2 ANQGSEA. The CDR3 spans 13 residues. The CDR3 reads CSSGHRYQETQYF. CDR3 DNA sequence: TGCAGCTCTGGCCACAGGTACCAAGAGACCCAGTACTTC.

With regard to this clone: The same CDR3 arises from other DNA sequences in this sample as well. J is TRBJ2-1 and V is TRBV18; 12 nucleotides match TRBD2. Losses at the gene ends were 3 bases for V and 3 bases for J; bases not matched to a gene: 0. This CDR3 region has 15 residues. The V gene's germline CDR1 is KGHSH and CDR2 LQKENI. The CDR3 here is CASSPTSGSYNEQFF. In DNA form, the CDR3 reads TGTGCCAGCTCACCGACTAGCGGGAGCTACAATGAGCAGTTCTTC.

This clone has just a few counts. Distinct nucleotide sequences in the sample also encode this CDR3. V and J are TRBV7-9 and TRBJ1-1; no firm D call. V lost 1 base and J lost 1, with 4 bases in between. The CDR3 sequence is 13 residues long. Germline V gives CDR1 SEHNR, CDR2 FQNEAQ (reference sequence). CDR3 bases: TGTGCCAGCAGCTTAGGGAGGAACACTGAAGCTTTCTTT. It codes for CASSLGRNTEAFF.

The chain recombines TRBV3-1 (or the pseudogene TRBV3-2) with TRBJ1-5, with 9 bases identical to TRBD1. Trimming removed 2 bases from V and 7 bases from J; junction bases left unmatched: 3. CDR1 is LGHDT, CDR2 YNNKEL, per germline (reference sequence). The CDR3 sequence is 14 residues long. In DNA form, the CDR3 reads TGTGCCAGCAGCCAACCGGGACAGGGACAGCCCCAGCATTTT. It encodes CASSQPGQGQPQHF.